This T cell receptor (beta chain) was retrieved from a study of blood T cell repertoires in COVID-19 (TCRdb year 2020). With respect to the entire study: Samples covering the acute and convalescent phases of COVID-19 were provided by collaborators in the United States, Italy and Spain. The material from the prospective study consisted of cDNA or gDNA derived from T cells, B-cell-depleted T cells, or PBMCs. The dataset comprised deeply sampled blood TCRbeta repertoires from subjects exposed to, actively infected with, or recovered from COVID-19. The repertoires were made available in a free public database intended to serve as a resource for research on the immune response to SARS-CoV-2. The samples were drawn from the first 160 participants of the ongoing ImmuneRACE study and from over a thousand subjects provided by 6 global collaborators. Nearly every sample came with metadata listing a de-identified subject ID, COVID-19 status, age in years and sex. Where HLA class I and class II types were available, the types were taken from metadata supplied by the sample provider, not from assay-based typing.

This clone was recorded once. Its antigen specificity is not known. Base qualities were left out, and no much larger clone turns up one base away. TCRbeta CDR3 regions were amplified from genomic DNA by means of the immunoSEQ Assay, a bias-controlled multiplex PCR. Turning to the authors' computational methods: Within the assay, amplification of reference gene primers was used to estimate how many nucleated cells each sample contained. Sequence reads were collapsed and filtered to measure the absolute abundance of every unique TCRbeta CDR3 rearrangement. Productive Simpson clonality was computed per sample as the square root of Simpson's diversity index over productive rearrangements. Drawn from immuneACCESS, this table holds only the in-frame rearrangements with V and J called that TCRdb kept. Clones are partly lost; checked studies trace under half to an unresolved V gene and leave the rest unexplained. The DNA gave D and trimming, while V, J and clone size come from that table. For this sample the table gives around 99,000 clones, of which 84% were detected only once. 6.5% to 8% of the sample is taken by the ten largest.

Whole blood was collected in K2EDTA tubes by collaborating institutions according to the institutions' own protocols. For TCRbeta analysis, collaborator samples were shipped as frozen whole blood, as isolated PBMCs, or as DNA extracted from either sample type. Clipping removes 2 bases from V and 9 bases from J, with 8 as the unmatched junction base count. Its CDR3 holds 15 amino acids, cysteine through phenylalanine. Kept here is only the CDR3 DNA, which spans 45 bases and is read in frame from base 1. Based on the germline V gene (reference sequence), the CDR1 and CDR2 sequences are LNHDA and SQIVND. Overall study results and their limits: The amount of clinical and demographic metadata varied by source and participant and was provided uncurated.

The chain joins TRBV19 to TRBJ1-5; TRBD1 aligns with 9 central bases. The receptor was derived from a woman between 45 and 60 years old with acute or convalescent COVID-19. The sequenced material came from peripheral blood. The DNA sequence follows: TGTGCCAGTAGTATAATGACCGGGACAGGGAGGCCCCAGCATTTT. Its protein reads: CASSIMTGTGRPQHF.